The T cell receptor (beta chain) described here comes from a study of blood T cell repertoires in COVID-19. Study as a whole: Both acute and convalescent COVID-19 samples were obtained from the United States, Italy and Spain.

Germline CDR1 and CDR2: SEHNR and FQNEAQ (reference sequence). The CDR3 length is 15 residues. J gave up 6 bases and V 3 bases, and 11 bases lay outside the gene matches. Authors' analysis steps: Cell counts per sample came from amplifying reference gene primers. TCRdb's copy holds only in-frame clones and misses some; the assay was immunoSEQ multiplex PCR. V and J calls and clone size are as listed in that table; D and trimming were resolved from the DNA. The table includes a few hundred thousand clones, roughly 84% detected once. The chain carries TRBV7-9 and TRBJ2-7, with TRBD2 matching 7 bases. This receptor was taken from a woman aged 18-35 years with acute or convalescent COVID-19. Sequencing input: peripheral blood. The CDR3 loop is CASSFTSVHLGEQYF. In DNA, the CDR3 is TGTGCCAGCAGCTTCACTAGCGTACATCTTGGCGAGCAGTACTTC.